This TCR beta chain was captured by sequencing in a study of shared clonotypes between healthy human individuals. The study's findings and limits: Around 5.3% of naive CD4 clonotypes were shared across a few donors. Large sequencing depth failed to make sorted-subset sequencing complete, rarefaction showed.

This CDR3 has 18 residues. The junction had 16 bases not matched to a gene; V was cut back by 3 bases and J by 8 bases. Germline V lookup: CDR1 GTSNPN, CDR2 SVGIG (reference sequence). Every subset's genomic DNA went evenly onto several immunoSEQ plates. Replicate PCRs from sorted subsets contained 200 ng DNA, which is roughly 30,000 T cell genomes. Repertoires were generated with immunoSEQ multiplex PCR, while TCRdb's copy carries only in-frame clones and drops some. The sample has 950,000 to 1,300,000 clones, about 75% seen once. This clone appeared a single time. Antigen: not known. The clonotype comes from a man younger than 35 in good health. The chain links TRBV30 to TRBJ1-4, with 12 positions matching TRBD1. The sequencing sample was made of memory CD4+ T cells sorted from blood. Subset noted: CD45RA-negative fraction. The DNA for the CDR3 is TGTGCCTGGAGGAGTTGGGACAGGGGGCGCAGGGGTCACGAAAAACTGTTTTTT. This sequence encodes CAWRSWDRGRRGHEKLFF.